The clone carrying this T cell receptor beta chain showed up just once. Then a second PCR, running roughly 6 to 11 cycles, was carried out with a sample-barcoded 5' primer and a J-beta primer mix. The template-switch adaptor was a 5' adaptor with 12 random nucleotides. It tagged each cDNA molecule. Using its own MiXCR run on the 5' RACE reads, TCRdb lists one record per CDR3 protein. The sample lists over 1,200,000 distinct CDR3 sequences, approximately 59% occurring once. The data derive from a study of blood T cells in healthy people across ages. Sequenced sample: blood. This receptor was identified in a man aged 18 to 29 in good health.

The CDR3: CASHRGWGNEQYF. In DNA, the CDR3 is TGTGCCAGCCACAGGGGGTGGGGAAACGAGCAGTACTTC. The chain is built from TRBV27 and TRBJ2-4, with 8 bases fitting TRBD1. The end of the DNA is better explained by TRBJ2-7, so the J call may be wrong. The germline gives CDR1 MNHEY, CDR2 SMNVEV (reference sequence). The CDR3 runs to 13 residues.